A single sample is the source of the 26 T cell receptor beta chains below, sequenced in a study of blood T cell repertoires in COVID-19. Profiled with immunoSEQ multiplex PCR; TCRdb holds only in-frame clones, not every one. The data show around 300,000 clones, with approximately 91% seen just once and over 2% held by the top ten. Sequenced material: peripheral blood. All receptors derive from a woman aged 30 to 39 with COVID-19, enrolled during active disease.

The chain joins TRBV3-1 (or the pseudogene TRBV3-2) to TRBJ1-5; D possibly corresponds to TRBD1 (6 bases). V was clipped by 1 base and J by 5 bases, with 15 bases between them. CDR1 LGHDT and CDR2 YNNKEL come from the germline V gene (reference sequence). The CDR3 runs 16 residues. The CDR3 DNA is TGTGCCAGCAGCCAAGGCTTGGACAGAGGACATCAGCCCCAGCATTTT. The encoded protein is CASSQGLDRGHQPQHF.

This chain connects TRBV10-3 to TRBJ2-2; a weak D match, TRBD2 (6 bases). The germline V gene encodes CDR1 ENHRY and CDR2 SYGVKD. The V gene lost 0 bases and the J gene lost 2 bases, with 10 bases spanning the gap. The CDR3 has 16 residues. The CDR3 DNA is TGTGCCATCAGTGAGTCTGTAGCGGACAACACCGGGGAGCTGTTTTTT. It encodes CAISESVADNTGELFF.

The J gene is TRBJ2-7, the V gene TRBV3-1 (or the pseudogene TRBV3-2), with 7 bases matching TRBD1. The CDR3 is made up of 13 amino acids. J was trimmed by 5 bases and V by 4 bases; bases with no gene match: 5. CDR1 is LGHDT, CDR2 YNNKEL, per germline (reference sequence). The DNA of the CDR3 is TGTGCCAGCAGCCCAACAGGGGCCCACGAGCAGTACTTC. It yields the protein CASSPTGAHEQYF.

The chain employs TRBV5-4 and TRBJ2-7; TRBD2 matches at 7 bases. The CDR3 contains 15 residues. CDR1 and CDR2 from the germline V gene are SGHNT and YYREEE (reference sequence). V gave up 4 bases and J gave up 2 bases; unmatched junction bases: 9. The CDR3 spells CASSRRTSNAYEQYF. The CDR3 DNA is TGTGCCAGCAGCCGCCGGACTAGTAATGCCTACGAGCAGTACTTC.

This chain links TRBV27 with TRBJ2-1, with D maybe TRBD2 (6 bases). Germline V gives CDR1 MNHEY, CDR2 SMNVEV (reference sequence). V lost 4 bases, J lost 2 bases, and 12 bases lay in between. The CDR3 is 15 amino acids. Here the CDR3 reads CASSSGTFTYNEQFF. As DNA, the CDR3 is TGTGCCAGCAGTTCTGGGACTTTCACCTACAATGAGCAGTTCTTC.

The chain carries TRBV2 and TRBJ1-6; 7 nucleotides match TRBD1. CDR1 and CDR2 from the germline V gene are SNHLY and FYNNEI. There are 14 residues in the CDR3. J was trimmed by 3 bases and V by 6 bases; bases with no gene match: 2. The DNA for the CDR3 is TGTGCCAGCAGCGGGACAGACTATAATTCACCCCTCCACTTT. It translates to CASSGTDYNSPLHF. Full variable domain (rest looked up from reference TRBV2 and TRBJ1-6): EPEVTQTPSHQVTQMGQEVILRCVPISNHLYFYWYRQILGQKVEFLVSFYNNEISEKSEIFDDQFSVERPDGSNFTLKIRSTKLEDSAMYFCASSGTDYNSPLHFGNGTRLTVT.

CDR3 nucleotides: TGTGCCAGCAGAGCCCTCTACGAGCAGTACTTC. It encodes CASRALYEQYF. The chain couples TRBV2 to TRBJ2-7; D unresolved. The V gene's germline CDR1 is SNHLY and CDR2 FYNNEI. The CDR3 has 11 amino acids. V was clipped by 6 bases and J by 3 bases, with 6 bases between them.

The rearrangement joins TRBV15 to TRBJ1-3, with unresolved D. The CDR3 runs 12 residues. V lost 4 bases and J lost 4, with 5 bases in between. CDR1 and CDR2 from the germline V gene are LNHNV and YYDKDF (reference sequence). Here the CDR3 reads CATSTPGNTIYF. CDR3 in DNA: TGTGCCACCAGCACTCCCGGAAACACCATATATTTT.

This chain uses TRBV7-9 with TRBJ2-7, with 10 bases lining up with TRBD2. V was clipped by 5 bases and J by 7 bases; unmatched bases: 11. The CDR3 contains 15 residues. CDR1 is SEHNR, CDR2 FQNEAQ, per germline (reference sequence). The CDR3 loop is CASSPRLAGENEQYF. In DNA, the CDR3 is TGTGCCAGCAGCCCCCGACTAGCGGGTGAGAATGAGCAGTACTTC.

This chain links TRBV19 with TRBJ1-4, with D uncertain. In germline, CDR1 is LNHDA, CDR2 SQIVND (reference sequence). This CDR3 comprises 15 residues. V shed 1 base and J shed 3 bases, with 9 bases lying between them. The CDR3 sequence is CASSIGGFSNEKLFF. CDR3 nucleotide sequence: TGTGCCAGTAGTATAGGAGGATTTTCTAATGAAAAACTGTTTTTT.

This clone was found once. The V call is TRBV7-9, the J call TRBJ1-5; no firm D call. This CDR3 contains 12 residues. Trimming removed 0 bases at V and 7 bases at J, with 4 bases between. CDR1 and CDR2 (germline): SEHNR, FQNEAQ (reference sequence). The CDR3 DNA reads TGTGCCAGCAGCTTAGCGGGCCAGCCCCAGCATTTT. This sequence encodes CASSLAGQPQHF. Full variable domain (rest looked up from reference TRBV7-9 and TRBJ1-5): DTGVSQNPRHKITKRGQNVTFRCDPISEHNRLYWYRQTLGQGPEFLTYFQNEAQLEKSRLLSDRFSAERPKGSFSTLEIQRTEQGDSAMYLCASSLAGQPQHFGDGTRLSIL.

This sequence joins TRBV7-2 and TRBJ1-1; 9 nucleotides agree with TRBD1. The CDR3 loop spans 14 amino acids. Trimming cost V 0 bases and J 7 bases; bases outside gene matches: 3. Germline assignment: CDR1 SGHTA and CDR2 FQGNSA. The DNA of the CDR3 is TGTGCCAGCAGCTTAGCGGGACAGGGCCATGAAGCTTTCTTT. Amino acid sequence: CASSLAGQGHEAFF. Full variable domain (rest looked up from reference TRBV7-2 and TRBJ1-1): GAGVSQSPSNKVTEKGKDVELRCDPISGHTALYWYRQSLGQGLEFLIYFQGNSAPDKSGLPSDRFSAERTGGSVSTLTIQRTQQEDSAVYLCASSLAGQGHEAFFGQGTRLTVV.

The J gene is TRBJ1-3, the V gene TRBV27; D gene uncertain. Trimming shortened V by 5 bases and J by 0 bases, and 11 bases separated the two germline ends. The CDR3 spans 15 residues. The V gene's germline CDR1 is MNHEY and CDR2 SMNVEV (reference sequence). The CDR3 loop is CASSLHLDSGNTIYF. The CDR3 coding sequence is TGTGCCAGCAGTCTCCACTTAGACTCTGGAAACACCATATATTTT.

The chain combines TRBV2 with TRBJ1-1, with 7 bases fitting TRBD1. Germline assignment: CDR1 SNHLY and CDR2 FYNNEI. This CDR3 is built from 13 residues. V lost 6 bases and J lost 5; bases outside the gene matches: 6. The CDR3 sequence: CASRLGQATEAFF. The CDR3 DNA is TGTGCCAGCAGACTCGGACAGGCGACTGAAGCTTTCTTT.

The rearrangement joins TRBV18 to TRBJ2-3; 7 bases are a match to TRBD1. The CDR3 extends over 16 amino acids. Trimming removed 0 bases from V and 3 bases from J; junction bases left unmatched: 6. The germline V gene has CDR1 KGHSH and CDR2 LQKENI. CDR3 nucleotide sequence: TGTGCCAGCTCACCACCACAGGGGCAGGGTACAGATACGCAGTATTTT. Its translation is CASSPPQGQGTDTQYF.

To note about this clone: This specimen includes other DNA sequences encoding the same CDR3. This rearrangement joins TRBV30 to TRBJ1-1, with 7 bases fitting TRBD1. Germline loops: CDR1 GTSNPN, CDR2 SVGIG (reference sequence). V shed 0 bases, J shed 1 base, and the junction held 2 bases outside the gene matches. The CDR3 is 14 residues long. CDR3 sequence (DNA): TGTGCCTGGAGTGTCGGGACAGCGAACACTGAAGCTTTCTTT. Amino acids: CAWSVGTANTEAFF.

The chain employs TRBV9 and TRBJ2-7, with 7 bases identical to TRBD1. Looked up from germline, CDR1 is SGDLS and CDR2 is YYNGEE. The CDR3 is made up of 14 amino acids. The ends lost 0 bases at V and 4 bases at J; junction bases unmatched: 4. The chain's CDR3 is CASSVGAGGYEQYF. As DNA, the CDR3 is TGTGCCAGCAGCGTAGGGGCAGGGGGTTACGAGCAGTACTTC. The variable domain in full, with the rest retrieved from reference TRBV9 and TRBJ2-7, is DSGVTQTPKHLITATGQRVTLRCSPRSGDLSVYWYQQSLDQGLQFLIQYYNGEERAKGNILERFSAQQFPDLHSELNLSSLELGDSALYFCASSVGAGGYEQYFGPGTRLTVT.

The rearrangement joins TRBV29-1 to TRBJ2-3; D gene ambiguous. Trimming pared 1 base from V and 1 base from J, leaving 9 bases between. CDR3 size: 14 residues. Germline loops: CDR1 SQVTM, CDR2 ANQGSEA. The CDR3 DNA follows: TGCAGCGTTGAAGTTGGGCTTGGCACAGATACGCAGTATTTT. Translating gives CSVEVGLGTDTQYF.

The chain joins TRBV29-1 to TRBJ2-7; perhaps TRBD1 as D (6 bases). Germline V gene sequence: CDR1 SQVTM, CDR2 ANQGSEA. V was clipped by 7 bases and J by 6 bases, with 13 bases between them. The CDR3 is 11 amino acids. The CDR3 DNA reads TGCAGCGCCCAGGGGTTCGGCGAGCAGTACTTC. This translates into CSAQGFGEQYF.

V and J are TRBV24-1 and TRBJ1-5, with unresolved D. The ends were cut back, 10 bases at V and 2 bases at J, with 11 bases in the middle. Germline CDR1 reads KGHDR; CDR2 reads SFDVKD. The length of the CDR3 is 13 residues. The CDR3 nucleotides are TGTGCCACAGGAGGCGTCGGCAATCAGCCCCAGCATTTT. Its translation is CATGGVGNQPQHF.

V gene TRBV2 combines with J gene TRBJ2-5; 10 nucleotides line up with TRBD2. Germline V gives CDR1 SNHLY, CDR2 FYNNEI. V lost 5 bases to trimming and J lost 7 bases; unmatched junction nucleotides: 7. This CDR3 is 14 amino acids long. The CDR3: CASSLLAGPGTQYF. CDR3 coding DNA: TGTGCCAGCAGTCTACTAGCGGGGCCGGGGACCCAGTACTTC.

The chain is built from TRBV3-1 (or the pseudogene TRBV3-2) and TRBJ1-3; D is ambiguous. V lost 0 bases, J lost 0 bases, and 3 bases lay in between. Germline V gives CDR1 LGHDT, CDR2 YNNKEL (reference sequence). The CDR3 is 14 amino acids. CDR3 nucleotide sequence: TGTGCCAGCAGCCAAGAATACTCTGGAAACACCATATATTTT. Its translation: CASSQEYSGNTIYF.

This clone is labeled medium-sized. The gene calls are TRBV27 and TRBJ1-3; no reliable D call. The CDR3 length is 13 residues. CDR1 MNHEY and CDR2 SMNVEV come from the germline V gene (reference sequence). The V end lost 4 bases, the J end lost 8 bases, and 12 bases lay between the germline ends. CDR3 nucleotides: TGTGCCAGCAGTTCCAGGCGCTCAGACACCATATATTTT. Its protein is CASSSRRSDTIYF.

The gene calls are TRBV19 and TRBJ2-7, with D possibly matching TRBD2 (5 bases). V lost 6 bases, J lost 7 bases, and 16 bases lay in between. The CDR3 is 13 residues long. Germline V gene sequence: CDR1 LNHDA, CDR2 SQIVND (reference sequence). The CDR3 spells CASRRESVGEQYF. DNA of the CDR3: TGTGCCAGTAGACGGGAATCCGTCGGGGAGCAGTACTTC. Variable domain in full (rest from reference TRBV19 and TRBJ2-7): DGGITQSPKYLFRKEGQNVTLSCEQNLNHDAMYWYRQDPGQGLRLIYYSQIVNDFQKGDIAEGYSVSREKKESFPLTVTSAQKNPTAFYLCASRRESVGEQYFGPGTRLTVT.

V is TRBV2 and J is TRBJ2-7, with 8 bases that match TRBD2. J gave up 3 bases and V 7 bases, and 8 bases lay outside the gene matches. The CDR3 loop spans 14 amino acids. Germline loops: CDR1 SNHLY, CDR2 FYNNEI. The chain's CDR3 is CASTPGSGSYEQYF. The CDR3 DNA reads TGTGCCAGCACCCCGGGAAGCGGGAGCTACGAGCAGTACTTC. Supplemented by reference TRBV2 and TRBJ2-7, the full variable domain reads EPEVTQTPSHQVTQMGQEVILRCVPISNHLYFYWYRQILGQKVEFLVSFYNNEISEKSEIFDDQFSVERPDGSNFTLKIRSTKLEDSAMYFCASTPGSGSYEQYFGPGTRLTVT.

The chain carries TRBV27 and TRBJ1-1, with D possibly being TRBD1 (5 bases). The CDR3 loop spans 16 amino acids. Trimming pared 2 bases from V and 3 bases from J, leaving 16 bases between. Germline V gene sequence: CDR1 MNHEY, CDR2 SMNVEV (reference sequence). CDR3 sequence: CASSLLFGTGDTEAFF. The DNA for the CDR3 is TGTGCCAGCAGTTTACTATTCGGGACTGGAGACACTGAAGCTTTCTTT.